This T cell receptor beta chain was captured by sequencing in a study of tumor-infiltrating lymphocytes in oesophageal squamous cell carcinoma. One entry per CDR3 protein, called by TCRdb with MiXCR from the PCR reads. The profile shows around 21,000 distinct CDR3 sequences, 35% to 45% of them singletons. Trimming stripped 1 base from V and 13 bases from J, with 16 bases between. Germline V gives CDR1 SGHAT, CDR2 FQNNGV. This CDR3 has 13 residues. The J gene is TRBJ2-5, the V gene TRBV11-2; D gene ambiguous. Sequenced material: normal esophageal tissue next to the tumor. The sequence was obtained from a male donor with esophageal squamous cell carcinoma. The CDR3 here is CASSLACLNELYF. DNA of the CDR3: TGTGCCAGCAGCTTAGCGTGTTTAAACGAGCTGTACTTC.